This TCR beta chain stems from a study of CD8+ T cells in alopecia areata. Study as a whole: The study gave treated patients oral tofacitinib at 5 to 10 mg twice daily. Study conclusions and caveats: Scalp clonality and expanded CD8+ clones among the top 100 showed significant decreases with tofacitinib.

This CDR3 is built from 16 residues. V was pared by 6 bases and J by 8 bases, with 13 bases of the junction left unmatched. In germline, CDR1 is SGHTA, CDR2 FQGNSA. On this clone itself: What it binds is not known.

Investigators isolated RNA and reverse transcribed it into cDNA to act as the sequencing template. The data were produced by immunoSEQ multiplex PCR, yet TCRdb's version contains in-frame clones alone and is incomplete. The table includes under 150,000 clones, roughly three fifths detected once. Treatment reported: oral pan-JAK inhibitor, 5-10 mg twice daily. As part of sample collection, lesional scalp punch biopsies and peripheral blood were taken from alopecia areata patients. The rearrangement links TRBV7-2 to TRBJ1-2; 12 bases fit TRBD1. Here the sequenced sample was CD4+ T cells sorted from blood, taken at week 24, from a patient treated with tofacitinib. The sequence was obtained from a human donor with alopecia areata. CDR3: CASRGAPGQGARGYTF. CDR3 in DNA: TGTGCCAGCAGGGGAGCACCGGGACAGGGGGCGAGGGGCTACACCTTC.